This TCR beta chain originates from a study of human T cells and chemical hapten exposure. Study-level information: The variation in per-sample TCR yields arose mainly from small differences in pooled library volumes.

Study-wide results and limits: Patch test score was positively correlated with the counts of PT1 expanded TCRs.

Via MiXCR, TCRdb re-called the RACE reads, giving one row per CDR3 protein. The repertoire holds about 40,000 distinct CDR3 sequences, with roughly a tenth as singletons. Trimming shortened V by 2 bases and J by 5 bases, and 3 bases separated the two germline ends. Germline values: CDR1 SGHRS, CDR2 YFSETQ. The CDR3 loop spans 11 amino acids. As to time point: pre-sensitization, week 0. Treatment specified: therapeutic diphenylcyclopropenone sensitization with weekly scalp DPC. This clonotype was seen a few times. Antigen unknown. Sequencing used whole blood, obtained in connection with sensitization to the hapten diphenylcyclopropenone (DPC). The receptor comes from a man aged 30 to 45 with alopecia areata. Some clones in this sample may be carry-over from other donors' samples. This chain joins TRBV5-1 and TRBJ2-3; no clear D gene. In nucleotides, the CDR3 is TGCGCCAGCAGCTTTTTAGATACGCAGTATTTT. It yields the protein CASSFLDTQYF.